The 19 T cell receptor beta chains presented below share a single source sample, sequenced in a study of blood T cell repertoires in COVID-19. Here immunoSEQ multiplex PCR was the method, and the copy in TCRdb shows in-frame clones only, minus some. Of 310,000 or so clones listed, roughly nine tenths are singletons. The specimen was peripheral blood. These receptors all come from a young man who had recovered from COVID-19.

This clone appeared once. The chain recombines TRBV7-9 with TRBJ1-2; D not resolved. Germline-derived CDR1 and CDR2 are SEHNR and FQNEAQ (reference sequence). V was trimmed by 4 bases and J by 4 bases, leaving 13 bases between them. This CDR3 spans 14 amino acids. This CDR3 is CASSSNQDPYGYTF. The CDR3 DNA sequence: TGTGCCAGCAGCTCTAATCAGGATCCCTATGGCTACACCTTC.

The rearrangement links TRBV7-9 to TRBJ2-2, with 7 bases fitting TRBD2. Germline trimming cut 8 bases from V and 2 bases from J; bases unmatched to any gene: 8. The germline gives CDR1 SEHNR, CDR2 FQNEAQ (reference sequence). CDR3 length: 15 residues. The CDR3 is CASGGRASNTGELFF. In DNA form, the CDR3 reads TGTGCCAGCGGGGGGAGGGCGTCAAACACCGGGGAGCTGTTTTTT.

The chain uses TRBV7-9 and TRBJ1-3; D is perhaps TRBD1 (5 bases). The CDR3 contains 13 residues. The germline V and J ends were trimmed by 6 bases and 2 bases, with 8 bases remaining between them. Germline CDR1 and CDR2: SEHNR and FQNEAQ (reference sequence). For the CDR3, the DNA is TGTGCCAGCAGTCGGGGGGCTGGAAACACCATATATTTT. Amino acids: CASSRGAGNTIYF.

J is TRBJ2-3 and V is TRBV5-6; 11 nucleotides line up with TRBD1. Germline loops: CDR1 SGHDT, CDR2 YYEEEE. The junction had 6 bases not matched to a gene; V was cut back by 3 bases and J by 6 bases. The CDR3 loop spans 15 amino acids. The CDR3 DNA sequence: TGTGCCAGCAGCTCCCGGACAGGGGGCGTCGATACGCAGTATTTT. Amino acid sequence: CASSSRTGGVDTQYF. The full variable domain, rest sourced from reference TRBV5-6 and TRBJ2-3, is DAGVTQSPTHLIKTRGQQVTLRCSPKSGHDTVSWYQQALGQGPQFIFQYYEEEERQRGNFPDRFSGHQFPNYSSELNVNALLLGDSALYLCASSSRTGGVDTQYFGPGTRLTVL.

The gene calls are TRBV19 and TRBJ2-1, with 7 bases identical to TRBD2. J gave up 0 bases and V 4 bases, and 0 bases lay outside the gene matches. The CDR3 runs 14 residues. The germline V gene has CDR1 LNHDA and CDR2 SQIVND (reference sequence). This CDR3 reads CASSSGGSYNEQFF. CDR3 DNA: TGTGCCAGTAGTAGCGGGGGCTCCTACAATGAGCAGTTCTTC. Combining the CDR3 with reference TRBV19 and TRBJ2-1 gives the whole variable domain DGGITQSPKYLFRKEGQNVTLSCEQNLNHDAMYWYRQDPGQGLRLIYYSQIVNDFQKGDIAEGYSVSREKKESFPLTVTSAQKNPTAFYLCASSSGGSYNEQFFGPGTRLTVL.

This clone was seen only a few times. This chain's CDR3 is CASSESPTGSDTQYF. Written as DNA, the CDR3 is TGCGCCAGCAGTGAGTCACCGACAGGGTCAGATACGCAGTATTTT. The chain joins TRBV10-2 to TRBJ2-3; 7 bases align to TRBD1. CDR3 length equals 15 residues. Germline-derived CDR1 and CDR2 are WSHSY and SAAADI. Trimming at V came to 0 bases and at J to 4 bases, leaving 4 bases not matched to a gene.

This chain joins TRBV4-2 and TRBJ2-1; 10 nucleotides match TRBD2. V trimming: 0 bases; J trimming: 5 bases; junction bases outside the gene matches: 4. Germline V lookup: CDR1 LGHNA, CDR2 YNFKEQ. The length of the CDR3 is 16 residues. DNA of the CDR3: TGTGCCAGCAGCCAAGATCCCCTAGCGGGGGACAATGAGCAGTTCTTC. This sequence encodes CASSQDPLAGDNEQFF.

This rearrangement joins TRBV30 to TRBJ2-6; 7 bases agree with TRBD2. The CDR3 contains 19 residues. The trim removed 0 bases at V and 0 bases at J, leaving 11 bases unmatched. Germline CDR1 reads GTSNPN; CDR2 reads SVGIG (reference sequence). CDR3: CAWSVRRLAVPSGANVLTF. The CDR3 nucleotides read TGTGCCTGGAGTGTAAGGCGGCTAGCGGTTCCCTCTGGGGCCAACGTCCTGACTTTC.

The chain links TRBV6-5 to TRBJ1-5, with unresolved D. The V gene's germline CDR1 is MNHEY and CDR2 SVGAGI. The CDR3 sequence is 13 residues long. Trimming cost V 7 bases and J 6 bases, with 13 bases left between them. CDR3 in amino acids: CASTPLIGQPQHF. The CDR3 nucleotides are TGTGCCAGCACCCCTTTAATCGGTCAGCCCCAGCATTTT.

The J gene is TRBJ2-1, the V gene TRBV29-1; TRBD2 aligns across 9 bases. J lost 0 bases, V lost 6 bases, and 3 bases had no gene match. The CDR3 is 14 residues long. Looked up from germline, CDR1 is SQVTM and CDR2 is ANQGSEA. CDR3 DNA: TGCAGCGTGAGTAGCGGGGGCTCCTACAATGAGCAGTTCTTC. Protein product: CSVSSGGSYNEQFF.

This rearrangement joins TRBV4-1 to TRBJ1-1, with a tentative D call TRBD1 (6 bases). Trimming removed 4 bases at V and 4 bases at J, with 10 bases between. Germline loops: CDR1 MGHRA, CDR2 YSYEKL. CDR3 length equals 13 residues. The CDR3 sequence: CASSRGQSTEAFF. Written as DNA, the CDR3 is TGCGCCAGCAGCCGTGGACAGAGCACTGAAGCTTTCTTT.

The CDR3 DNA reads as TGTGCCAGCAGTTTATGGTCCGGGGCCCAGTACTTC. It yields the protein CASSLWSGAQYF. The V gene is TRBV12-3 or TRBV12-4, the J gene TRBJ2-5; a possible D gene is TRBD2 (5 bases). V lost 2 bases, J lost 9 bases, and 10 bases lay in between. This CDR3 is built from 12 residues.

A note on this clone: At the DNA level, this CDR3 is encoded by other sequences in the same sample as well. This chain connects TRBV5-1 to TRBJ2-7; 7 bases align to TRBD1. This CDR3 region has 13 residues. CDR1 and CDR2 from the germline V gene are SGHRS and YFSETQ. Germline trimming cut 6 bases from V and 1 base from J; bases unmatched to any gene: 4. The CDR3, as DNA: TGCGCCAGCACCCGGGACAGTTCCTACGAGCAGTACTTC. It yields the protein CASTRDSSYEQYF.

The chain has TRBV19 and TRBJ1-1, with 7 bases that match TRBD1. Germline-derived CDR1 and CDR2 are LNHDA and SQIVND (reference sequence). Trimming removed 7 bases from V and 0 bases from J; junction bases left unmatched: 5. The CDR3 spans 14 residues. The CDR3 loop is CASTLDRVNTEAFF. CDR3 nucleotides: TGTGCCAGTACCCTCGACAGGGTGAACACTGAAGCTTTCTTT. Based on the CDR3 plus reference TRBV19 and TRBJ1-1, the full variable domain is DGGITQSPKYLFRKEGQNVTLSCEQNLNHDAMYWYRQDPGQGLRLIYYSQIVNDFQKGDIAEGYSVSREKKESFPLTVTSAQKNPTAFYLCASTLDRVNTEAFFGQGTRLTVV.

J is TRBJ2-1 and V is TRBV5-1; 9 bases align to TRBD1. Germline assignment: CDR1 SGHRS and CDR2 YFSETQ. This CDR3 has 15 amino acids. J lost 7 bases, V lost 4 bases, and 9 bases had no gene match. The CDR3 loop is CASSDGTGKVNEQFF. CDR3 DNA sequence: TGCGCCAGCAGCGACGGGACAGGGAAGGTGAATGAGCAGTTCTTC.

V usage is TRBV12-3 or TRBV12-4 and J usage is TRBJ1-2, with D perhaps TRBD1 (5 bases). CDR3 length: 13 amino acids. Trimming shortened V by 5 bases and J by 2 bases, and 9 bases separated the two germline ends. The CDR3 sequence is CASSTTANYGYTF. Written as DNA, the CDR3 is TGTGCCAGCAGTACGACAGCCAACTATGGCTACACCTTC.

A single count supports this clone. The chain couples TRBV6-5 to TRBJ1-6; D is unresolved. Per the germline V gene, CDR1 is MNHEY and CDR2 is SVGAGI. The CDR3 spans 15 residues. V shed 0 bases and J shed 10 bases, with 13 bases lying between them. CDR3: CASSYSFSGRSPLHF. CDR3 in DNA: TGTGCCAGCAGTTACTCGTTCAGCGGGAGGTCACCCCTCCACTTT.

This sequence joins TRBV19 and TRBJ2-7, with D uncertain. Germline V gene lookup returns CDR1 LNHDA and CDR2 SQIVND (reference sequence). V dropped 6 bases and J dropped 7 bases, with 13 bases sitting between them. CDR3 size: 12 residues. Written as DNA, the CDR3 is TGTGCCAGTAGCTCCCGCTCAGGAGAGCAGTACTTC. This codes for CASSSRSGEQYF.

The chain has TRBV9 and TRBJ2-7, with TRBD1 as a possible D gene (6 bases). The CDR3 runs to 14 residues. Per the germline V gene, CDR1 is SGDLS and CDR2 is YYNGEE. The ends were cut back, 0 bases at V and 7 bases at J, with 14 bases in the middle. The CDR3 here is CASSVDGGLGEQYF. For the CDR3, the DNA is TGTGCCAGCAGCGTAGATGGGGGCCTCGGAGAGCAGTACTTC.